These 2 T cell receptor beta chains came from one sample sequenced in a study of blood T cells in healthy people across ages. A J-beta primer mix and a sample-barcoded 5' primer were used in a second PCR of roughly 7 to 12 cycles. TCRdb passed the 5' RACE reads through MiXCR, listing each CDR3 protein once. The sample contains 500,000 to 700,000 distinct CDR3 sequences, about 30% of which appear only once. Sequences were obtained from blood. These receptor sequences come from a woman over 75 in good health.

At least ten counts were recorded for this clonotype. V and J are TRBV5-1 and TRBJ2-3, with D maybe TRBD1 (5 bases). Germline CDR1 reads SGHRS; CDR2 reads YFSETQ. The CDR3 spans 15 residues. V was pared by 4 bases and J by 1 base, with 13 bases between. CDR3 region: CASSEGVYGTDTQYF. In nucleotides, the CDR3 is TGCGCCAGCAGCGAAGGGGTTTACGGCACAGATACGCAGTATTTT. Combining the CDR3 with reference TRBV5-1 and TRBJ2-3 gives the whole variable domain KAGVTQTPRYLIKTRGQQVTLSCSPISGHRSVSWYQQTPGQGLQFLFEYFSETQRNKGNFPGRFSGRQFSNSRSEMNVSTLELGDSALYLCASSEGVYGTDTQYFGPGTRLTVL.

As concerns this clonotype: The conserved phenylalanine or tryptophan normally closing the CDR3 is absent here, so this likely arose from a read error. The chain links TRBV5-1 to TRBJ2-5, with 7 bases matching TRBD1. Looked up from germline, CDR1 is SGHRS and CDR2 is YFSETQ. This CDR3 contains 15 residues. J was trimmed by 1 base and V by 0 bases; bases with no gene match: 3. The CDR3 region is CASSLGPGGQETQYC. The CDR3 DNA reads as TGCGCCAGCAGCTTGGGCCCAGGGGGCCAAGAGACCCAGTACTGC.